This paragraph covers one T cell receptor beta chain sequence. The antigen remains unidentified. Repertoires were generated with immunoSEQ multiplex PCR, while TCRdb's copy carries only in-frame clones and drops some. The sample shows around 20,000 clones, approximately 81% of them seen only once. These data come from a study of T cells in localized non-small cell lung cancer. Notes on the study in general: Maximal T cell clonality occurred in uninvolved adjacent lung, with tumor ranking below it. Adjacent lung was found to contain a median roughly 60 of the top 100 tumor clones. Prolonged overall survival went with higher T cell density in the blood. Heterogeneity cannot be ruled out, as sequencing used one tumor region only.

There are 14 residues in the CDR3. Germline V lookup: CDR1 MNHNY, CDR2 SVGAGI (reference sequence). Trimming pared 2 bases from V and 2 bases from J, leaving 7 bases between. J is TRBJ1-5 and V is TRBV6-6; D is perhaps TRBD1 (5 bases). The sequence derives from a woman between 35 and 70 years old with stage II squamous cell lung carcinoma. The specimen comprised PBMCs, sampled before any cancer treatment. CDR3 nucleotides: TGTGCCAGCAGTTACCAGGGTGGCAATCAGCCCCAGCATTTT. As protein: CASSYQGGNQPQHF.